This note documents a single T cell receptor beta chain sequence. Its cognate antigen is unknown. Sequencing was performed with immunoSEQ multiplex PCR; in TCRdb, only in-frame clones are kept and a portion is missing. The sample records tens of thousands of clones, 75% to 90% being singletons. Germline V gene lookup returns CDR1 LNHDA and CDR2 SQIVND (reference sequence). The CDR3 extends over 17 amino acids. Trimming took off 7 bases at V and 5 bases at J, with 26 bases between the two ends. Time point here: week 23, last vaccination. Topical imiquimod was applied with each vaccine dose, which held 300 ug of mutant IDH1 20-mer peptide. The source of the sample is a study of a mutant IDH1 vaccine in newly diagnosed glioma.

The chain carries TRBV19 and TRBJ1-1, with D uncertain. The origin of this receptor is a man in his forties or fifties with glioma. The sequencing here drew on PBMCs, taken from a glioma patient whose treatment included an IDH1 peptide vaccine. The CDR3 DNA reads as TGTGCCAGTAAAACGGGTCAGGATCGTGGGCTGCGGACTGAAGCTTTCTTT. It is translated as CASKTGQDRGLRTEAFF.